The present T cell receptor (beta chain) was sequenced within a study of a mutant IDH1 vaccine in newly diagnosed glioma. Overall study context: Vaccines were begun 4-6 weeks after radiotherapy alone, or with temozolomide cycles. The sex distribution of treated patients was 62.5% male and about 40% female, with a mean age of roughly 40 years. Standard pretreatment was either radiotherapy, temozolomide, or, for most, radiochemotherapy with temozolomide.

The CDR3 is 13 residues long. The junction had 5 bases not matched to a gene; V was cut back by 8 bases and J by 2 bases. CDR1 is MNHEY, CDR2 SMNVEV, per germline (reference sequence). As for this clone: The target antigen is unknown.

Here immunoSEQ multiplex PCR was the method, and the copy in TCRdb shows in-frame clones only, minus some. The sample lists 45,000 to 55,000 clones, more than 70% occurring once. Sample time point: week 5, during vaccination. Vaccine doses each comprised 300 ug of mutant IDH1 20-mer peptide, with topical imiquimod. This TCR was sampled from a woman between 35 and 50 years old with glioma. The chain is built from TRBV27 and TRBJ2-7, with 8 bases aligning to TRBD2. The specimen comprised PBMCs, sampled from a glioma patient whose treatment included an IDH1 peptide vaccine. The DNA for the CDR3 is TGTGCCAGCGCCACTAGCGGACCCTACGAGCAGTACTTC. Translation: CASATSGPYEQYF.